Below, 5 T cell receptor beta chains from the same sample are listed, as sequenced in a study of OX40 agonist ivuxolimab in advanced cancers. Profiling relied on immunoSEQ multiplex PCR, and the TCRdb table lists in-frame clones only, not all of them. The data contain fewer than 85,000 clones, more than 85% of them seen just once; the ten biggest clones take up roughly a tenth. The source material was CD4+ or CD8+ T cells sorted from blood, sampled in a trial of the OX40 agonist ivuxolimab. Every receptor here comes from an adult with an advanced solid tumor such as melanoma, head and neck, liver or kidney cancer.

The J gene is TRBJ1-1, the V gene TRBV7-3, with D maybe TRBD1 (6 bases). V was shortened by 11 bases and J by 5 bases, with 18 bases between the two germline ends. The CDR3 loop spans 13 amino acids. Germline CDR1 and CDR2: SGHTA and FQGTGA. The DNA for the CDR3 is TGTGCCTCCTCCGGGGGCGGAAGAACTGAAGCTTTCTTT. Translating gives CASSGGGRTEAFF.

The genes are TRBV27 and TRBJ2-2, with D perhaps matching TRBD1 (6 bases). Trimming removed 4 bases from V and 1 base from J, with 13 bases in between. CDR1 is MNHEY, CDR2 SMNVEV, per germline (reference sequence). The CDR3 extends over 16 amino acids. Written as DNA, the CDR3 is TGTGCCAGCAGTTCCCTCGGGACACTGAACACCGGGGAGCTGTTTTTT. It codes for CASSSLGTLNTGELFF.

The J gene is TRBJ2-2, the V gene TRBV11-2; D unclear. Between the trimmed V and J ends, which lost 5 bases and 6 bases, there was a span of 7 bases. The length of the CDR3 is 12 residues. From germline, CDR1 is SGHAT and CDR2 FQNNGV. CDR3 in DNA: TGTGCCAGCAGCCCTCATCCCGGGGAGCTGTTTTTT. Translated, it gives CASSPHPGELFF.

There are a few counts of this clone. CDR3 loop: CASSPTGDSYNEQFF. As DNA, the CDR3 is TGTGCCAGCTCACCTACGGGGGACTCCTACAATGAGCAGTTCTTC. The gene calls are TRBV18 and TRBJ2-1; tentatively, D is TRBD2 (6 bases). V lost 3 bases and J lost 0, with 9 bases in between. CDR1 and CDR2 (germline): KGHSH, LQKENI. The CDR3 is made up of 15 amino acids.

Here the CDR3 DNA reads TGCGCCAGCAGCCAAGGGAACGAGCAGTACTTC. Encoded protein: CASSQGNEQYF. The gene calls are TRBV4-1 and TRBJ2-7; no clear D gene. CDR3 size: 11 residues. Germline assignment: CDR1 MGHRA and CDR2 YSYEKL. The ends were cut back, 1 base at V and 5 bases at J, with 3 bases in the middle.